Presented here are 7 T cell receptor beta chains from one specimen sequenced in a study of tumor-infiltrating lymphocytes in primary liver carcinoma. TCR beta cDNA was reverse-transcribed from about 550 ng of total RNA. The reaction used a constant-region primer and ProtoScript II reverse transcriptase. Investigators got TCR beta libraries out of three nested multiplex PCR rounds, done with slightly modified ARM-PCR. Each of the first two PCR rounds ran 9 to 11 cycles with TRBV1-TRBV30 forward and C-beta reverse primers. TCRdb independently ran MiXCR on the multiplex PCR reads; one entry per CDR3 protein. This table holds about 330,000 distinct CDR3 sequences, about 65% found once. The authors took blood RNA from unsorted whole blood and also extracted germline DNA. The source material was peripheral blood. Every receptor here comes from a man aged 40-50 years with primary liver carcinoma and hepatitis B virus infection.

The chain is built from TRBV6-5 and TRBJ1-1, with a possible D match to TRBD1 (5 bases). Trimming took 9 bases from V and 11 from J, leaving 22 bases between them. Germline values: CDR1 MNHEY, CDR2 SVGAGI. The CDR3 has 13 amino acids. This CDR3 reads CARRRQPNTVAFF. CDR3 in DNA: TGTGCCAGGAGGCGACAGCCCAACACTGTGGCTTTCTTT.

Ten or more counts support this clonotype. The chain uses TRBV11-1 and TRBJ2-1, with 7 bases fitting TRBD1. The germline V gene has CDR1 SGHAT and CDR2 FQDESV (reference sequence). The CDR3 spans 13 residues. The V gene end was trimmed by 4 bases and the J gene end by 10 bases; junction bases not matched to a gene: 7. CDR3 protein: CASSSGWDREQFF. The CDR3 DNA reads TGTGCCAGCAGCTCTGGTTGGGACAGAGAGCAGTTCTTC.

The chain joins TRBV7-9 to TRBJ1-3; no definite D call. CDR1 is SEHNR, CDR2 FQNEAQ, per germline (reference sequence). Trimming shortened V by 7 bases and J by 4 bases, and 14 bases separated the two germline ends. The CDR3 is 14 amino acids. DNA of the CDR3: TGTGCCAGCAACAGACGGACTGGGGGAAACACCATATATTTT. Translating it yields CASNRRTGGNTIYF.

As DNA, the CDR3 is TGTGCCAGCAGGGAGGACAGGGGTTATAGCAATCAGCCCCAGCATTTT. The encoded protein is CASREDRGYSNQPQHF. The rearrangement links TRBV28 to TRBJ1-5; TRBD1 matches at 9 bases. Germline V CDR1 and CDR2: MDHEN, SYDVKM. This CDR3 is built from 16 residues. With V trimmed by 6 bases and J by 0 bases, 6 bases remained unmatched.

This clonotype was counted between two and nine times. This sequence joins TRBV6-1 and TRBJ2-1; no clear D gene. Trimming removed 1 base from V and 8 bases from J, with 15 bases in between. Germline V gene data show CDR1 as MNHNS and CDR2 as SASEGT. The CDR3 extends over 15 amino acids. As DNA, the CDR3 is TGTGCCAGCAGTGAAGGTCCAGGCCTTGCGGATGAGCAGTTCTTC. Translation gives CASSEGPGLADEQFF.

This clonotype was counted many times. The J gene is TRBJ1-2, the V gene TRBV11-2, with D maybe TRBD1 (6 bases). Germline V gives CDR1 SGHAT, CDR2 FQNNGV. Trimming left V 5 bases short and J 4 bases short, with 17 bases between. The CDR3 is 15 residues long. CDR3 loop: CASSGLRTARYGYTF. The CDR3 DNA is TGTGCCAGCAGCGGGTTAAGGACAGCGCGCTATGGCTACACCTTC.

The chain has TRBV11-2 and TRBJ2-1; D remains unclear. Trimming shortened V by 7 bases and J by 7 bases, and 14 bases separated the two germline ends. The CDR3 length is 13 residues. Germline V gene lookup returns CDR1 SGHAT and CDR2 FQNNGV. The chain's CDR3 is CASNQTEKNEQFF. DNA of the CDR3: TGTGCCAGCAACCAGACGGAGAAAAATGAGCAGTTCTTC.